This TCR beta chain was recovered during a study of cytomegalovirus exposure and HLA in healthy donors (TCRdb year 2017). About the study as a whole: In an earlier analysis of 550 to 750 of the donors, approximately 260 Gb of sequence data and roughly 100 million unique TCR beta sequences from 150 million to 200 million T cells were reported. Besides the first cohort of roughly 640 subjects, a separate validation cohort made up of 120 or so different subjects was used. Alongside the repertoire data, information on donor age, sex, ethnicity and CMV serostatus was compiled. Of the approximately 400 genotyped donors, approximately 80% were placed in the genetic ancestry cluster associated with self-reported Caucasian donors. The study aimed to test whether cataloging public T cell receptors could reveal signatures of past pathogen exposure. To predict cytomegalovirus infection status, the study brought together high-throughput TCR immunosequencing, statistical association of individual TCRs with disease status, and machine learning. An early release that covered roughly 600 HLA-typed donors contained around 300 gigabases of sequencing data and 85 million to 100 million unique TCR sequences. Every discovery cohort repertoire had been produced on one sequencing platform. Both class I and class II loci were covered by HLA typing, at four-digit resolution. To decide whether each TCR beta V gene segment behaved as functional or pseudogenic, an earlier analysis of approximately 590 of the donors relied on high-throughput TCR beta sequencing. Typing coverage varied by locus: roughly 629-640 donors for A, B, C, DRB1 and DQB1; approximately 560 for DQA1; about 600 for DPA1; 400 to 480 for DPB1. Roughly 5 DR-DQ haplotypes were handled as single units for association and clustering because linkage in the cohort was strong. Rather than drawing on any new phenotypic data, the later analysis identified candidate immune exposures from TCR beta sequences and the way those sequences occurred across donors. The T cell repertoires of some 670 subjects were profiled by immunosequencing and related to cytomegalovirus serostatus. In a later genetic analysis, genome-wide SNP genotypes for about three fifths of the roughly 670 donors were used, and that subset was treated as a discovery cohort. In a later analysis, previously published TCR beta repertoires from fewer than 750 donors were re-analyzed and high-resolution HLA genotyping was added so that TCR occurrence patterns could be studied. Among about 360 genotyped donors of the cohort, an average of roughly 240,000 unique TCR beta nucleotide sequences were sequenced per donor, 15% to 20% of them non-productive. Broader findings and caveats from the paper: A later analysis associated 15,000 to 20,000 TCR beta sequences with specific HLA alleles at a false discovery rate of 0.05. According to a later analysis, TCR association rates differed among HLA loci, with DRB1 alleles showing the most associated TCRs and HLA-C alleles showing the fewest. Cytomegalovirus status was reported to be diagnosed by the classifier with high specificity and sensitivity in both the original and validation cohorts. While some public TCRs were present in many individuals, most TCR sequences turned up only very rarely across donors. Because counts were too low, roughly 18 rarely observed V segments, including chromosome 9 orphons, were left out of the earlier analysis of 500 to 750 of the donors. A further reported finding was that TCR beta sequences accurately predicted the HLA-A and HLA-B alleles for most subjects in the first cohort. Linkage disequilibrium might explain the correlated functional status among segregating V segments, but an unknown experimental factor could not be excluded. Immune exposure information for the cohort was limited to CMV serostatus. When HLA alleles, especially DR and DQ, strongly co-occurred, attributing TCR associations to individual alleles was difficult. An association between a missense DCLRE1C variant and V-gene and J-gene trimming of TCR beta chains was found in a later genetic analysis and replicated in an independent cohort. Several of the top co-occurrence clusters appeared to be linked to parvovirus B19, influenza, CMV and Epstein-Barr virus, according to a later analysis. HLA typing was unavailable for some donors at each locus, so association tests used only the typed subset. In a later genetic analysis, fewer N-insertions in productive TCRs were reported among donors in an Asian-associated ancestry cluster than the roughly 640-donor mean. In the study, around 150 TCR beta chains were listed as associated with cytomegalovirus. The authors suggested that the approach could potentially be generalized to other disease states and immunological phenotypes. Most CMV-associated TCR beta chains appeared to be HLA-restricted in a later analysis, and the HLA associations seemed to be driven largely by CMV exposure. The cohort was sequenced for TCR beta chains only, and without alpha or paired-chain data the features that could be detected were limited. A few of the identified cytomegalovirus-associated TCR beta chains were confirmed in vitro to be specific for cytomegalovirus antigens. In an earlier analysis of more than 500 of the donors, most TCR beta V segments appeared in productive rearrangements about 90% or about 30% of the time, broadly matching IMGT annotations. Roughly uniform sequencing depth across donors was assumed in presence/absence analyses, although this assumption may not hold. In a later analysis, HLA-associated TCR beta chains were found to be more clonally expanded and to have lower generation probabilities than equally common non-associated chains. A cluster of highly shared sequence variants was judged likely to be a technical artifact of the sequencing pipeline.

Of note for this clone: Its antigen is unknown. Base qualities are not provided; no much larger clone lies one nucleotide away.

The cohort was made up of about 670 healthy bone marrow donors. At the time of sampling, every cohort member was nominally healthy, though immune exposures that went unrecorded were likely present. The donor was CMV seropositive and was included in the group of approximately 300 seropositive cohort members. Every donor gave a peripheral blood sample, and the peripheral blood mononuclear cells from that sample were used for TCR beta sequencing. Genomic DNA was extracted from the blood cell samples with the Qiagen DNeasy Blood Extraction Kit. Library preparation was by the immunoSEQ multiplex PCR assay. For the multiplex PCR, a mixture combining 60 forward primers for TCR Vbeta segments and 13 reverse primers for TCR Jbeta segments was used. A multiplex PCR assay on genomic DNA amplified the CDR3 region of rearranged TCR beta genes. The Illumina HiSeq System was used to sequence the amplified TCR beta libraries as 87-base-pair reads. Turning to the authors' computational methods: In a later analysis, tens of millions of unique TCR beta chains were counted across the 690 or so repertoires, and around 10 million of these chains were shared by at least two donors. Raw reads were error-corrected and collapsed into unique sequences by a nearest-neighbor algorithm in which closely related sequences were merged to remove PCR and sequencing errors. Alignment of CDR3 sequences to IMGT reference sequences was used to assign V, D and J gene segments. For a sequence to be retained, a match of at least six nucleotides to both a V gene segment and a J gene segment was required. A rearrangement was called productive if the CDR3 had no stop codons and remained in frame with V and J, and every other rearrangement was called non-productive. CDR3 was defined according to IMGT convention as the region running from the second conserved V-encoded cysteine to the conserved J-encoded phenylalanine. The earlier analysis of approximately 500 of the donors excluded sequences that lacked an unambiguous match to a single V gene segment. An earlier analysis of about 590 of the donors classified V segments as functional when productive rearrangements were above 56.7% and as segregating when the standard deviation between donors was above 5%. A statistical classification framework was developed to diagnose cytomegalovirus status using the catalog of TCR beta chain sequences. A later analysis assigned V and J genes by comparing TCR nucleotide sequences with IMGT/GENE-DB human TR gene sequences. Using the TCRdist pipeline, a later analysis assigned CDR3 sequences along with most-parsimonious VDJ recombination scenarios. In a later analysis, every TCR beta chain was defined by the combination of its CDR3 amino acid sequence and its V-gene family, and reads without a unique V-gene family were dropped. As a way to deal with suspected cross-contamination and a sequencing artifact, a later analysis dropped nearly 600 nucleotide sequences that were highly shared and had low generation probability. A later analysis calculated a clonal expansion index for each public chain from normalized within-repertoire ranks of inferred template counts. In a later analysis, generation probabilities were computed with a VDJ recombination model fitted to out-of-frame rearrangements, and the resulting probabilities were checked against IGoR. Hypergeometric tests were used in a later analysis to score TCR-TCR, TCR-HLA and TCR-CMV co-occurrence, with a repertoire-size bias correction applied to the TCR pairs. False discovery rates were estimated in a later analysis by permuting HLA or CMV assignments 20 times. In a later analysis, co-occurring TCRs were grouped with DBSCAN, and TCRdist sequence similarity was added when clustering was performed within HLA-allele-positive subsets. For co-occurrence clustering, repertoires with fewer than 30,000 or more than 120,000 public chains were excluded, along with roughly 5 repertoires with anomalous nucleotide sharing. What TCRdb holds here is the immuneACCESS table cut down to in-frame rearrangements. Part of the clones is not present; checked against another copy, under half of the missing clones reflect an unresolved V gene, and the others are unexplained. For V, J and clone size, that table is used; D and trimming come from the DNA. Here the sample has 200,000 or so clones; about 77% occur a single time. Around 5.9% of the sample is in the top ten clones.

This TCR derives from a woman younger than 45 in good health and CMV-seropositive. Sample: PBMCs.

DNA sequence: TGTGCCAGCAGATCTCCGGGACAGCAGGGCTACACCTTC. Its translation reads: CASRSPGQQGYTF. Recombination joined TRBV6-6 with TRBJ1-2; a stretch of 7 junction bases matches TRBD1. From a lookup of the germline V gene (reference sequence), CDR1 and CDR2 are MNHNY and SVGAGI. Counted from cysteine to phenylalanine, this CDR3 has 13 amino acids. The sequence is cut down to CDR3 DNA, 39 bases in frame from base 1. The V end gives up 6 bases and the J end 8 bases, leaving 9 bases in the junction not matched to a gene.